The 21 T cell receptor beta chains in this list originate from one sample, sequenced in a study of blood T cells in healthy people across ages. With a J-beta primer mix and a sample-barcoded 5' primer, a second PCR ran about 7 to 11 cycles. TCRdb re-called the 5' RACE reads through MiXCR, storing one row per CDR3 protein. The sample includes about 780,000 distinct CDR3 sequences, less than 60% of them seen just once. The sequenced material came from blood. The receptors here all came from a man older than 75 in good health.

This chain joins TRBV12-3 or TRBV12-4 and TRBJ2-1; 11 bases agree with TRBD1. After removal of 6 bases from V and 8 bases from J, the junction contained 3 bases not matched to a gene. This CDR3 region has 13 residues. The CDR3 reads CASRDRGHDEQFF. The CDR3 DNA follows: TGTGCCAGCAGGGACAGGGGGCATGATGAGCAGTTCTTC.

This clonotype has only a few counts. CDR3 DNA sequence: TGTGCCAGCCGCTACGGGGGGTATAGCAATCAGCCCCAGCATTTT. Translation gives CASRYGGYSNQPQHF. The chain employs TRBV2 and TRBJ1-5, with D perhaps matching TRBD1 (5 bases). CDR1 and CDR2 from the germline V gene are SNHLY and FYNNEI. The CDR3 spans 15 residues. V lost 8 bases to trimming and J lost 0 bases, with 14 bases between them.

The chain combines TRBV5-6 with TRBJ2-7, with D perhaps TRBD2 (6 bases). V was pared by 4 bases and J by 1 base, with 15 bases between. The CDR3 has 15 residues. Germline V gene lookup returns CDR1 SGHDT and CDR2 YYEEEE. The CDR3 coding sequence is TGTGCCAGCAGCCCGATCTACGGGACTTCCTACGAGCAGTACTTC. Translation: CASSPIYGTSYEQYF.

The J gene is TRBJ2-5, the V gene TRBV6-7; TRBD2 agrees at 10 bases. TRBV6-7 is given ORF status, its function remaining uncertain. V lost 2 bases, J lost 11 bases, and 14 bases stayed unmatched. CDR3 length: 16 residues. CDR3: CASSYPLAGAPNEQYF. CDR3 in DNA: TGTGCCAGCAGTTACCCCCTAGCGGGAGCCCCCAATGAGCAGTACTTC.

The chain has TRBV20-1 and TRBJ2-3; 12 positions agree with TRBD2. The CDR3 is made up of 16 amino acids. Germline CDR1 and CDR2: DFQATT and SNEGSKA (reference sequence). V shed 6 bases, J shed 6 bases, and the junction held 13 bases outside the gene matches. The DNA of the CDR3 is TGCAGTGCCGACCCTGGACTAGCGGGATCTGGGGATACGCAGTATTTT. It translates to CSADPGLAGSGDTQYF.

This chain links TRBV20-1 with TRBJ1-5; no definite D call. V lost 0 bases and J lost 6, with 12 bases in between. CDR3 length: 14 residues. Looked up from germline, CDR1 is DFQATT and CDR2 is SNEGSKA (reference sequence). CDR3 sequence reads: CSARDAILAQPQHF. The CDR3 DNA reads TGCAGTGCTAGAGATGCAATTCTCGCTCAGCCCCAGCATTTT.

This clonotype was counted only a few times. This chain links TRBV6-2 or TRBV6-3 with TRBJ2-7; D might be TRBD2 (5 bases). This CDR3 spans 14 amino acids. Trimming pared 4 bases from V and 6 bases from J, leaving 16 bases between. Germline lookup yields CDR1 MNHEY and CDR2 SVGEGT. The CDR3 sequence is CASSSIRTGVEQYF. In DNA, the CDR3 is TGTGCCAGCAGTTCAATCAGGACTGGGGTCGAGCAGTACTTC.

This sequence joins TRBV5-1 and TRBJ2-1; the D gene is possibly TRBD1 (5 bases). The CDR3 covers 15 residues. The V gene's germline CDR1 is SGHRS and CDR2 YFSETQ. V was trimmed by 0 bases and J by 13 bases, leaving 20 bases between them. CDR3 sequence (DNA): TGCGCCAGCAGCTTGGAAACAGGAGCCCAAGAGACCCAGTTCTTC. It specifies CASSLETGAQETQFF. The complete variable domain, with remaining parts taken from reference TRBV5-1 and TRBJ2-1, reads KAGVTQTPRYLIKTRGQQVTLSCSPISGHRSVSWYQQTPGQGLQFLFEYFSETQRNKGNFPGRFSGRQFSNSRSEMNVSTLELGDSALYLCASSLETGAQETQFFGPGTRLTVL.

This rearrangement joins TRBV6-6 to TRBJ1-1; D gene uncertain. Deletions cut 6 bases from V and 6 bases from J, with 11 bases between. CDR1 and CDR2 (germline): MNHNY, SVGAGI (reference sequence). The CDR3 loop spans 12 amino acids. The CDR3, as DNA: TGTGCCAGCAGCCTCCGCCCGGCTGAAGCTTTCTTT. It yields the protein CASSLRPAEAFF.

This clonotype was detected once. J is TRBJ2-1 and V is TRBV9; D unclear. TRBJ2-7 explains the end of the DNA better; the J call may be wrong. CDR1 is SGDLS and CDR2 is YYNGEE in the germline V gene. The CDR3 spans 15 residues. For the CDR3, the DNA is TGTGCCAGCAGCGTAGAACCCTCCACCTCGAGAGAGCAGTACTTC. Its translation: CASSVEPSTSREQYF.

This chain links TRBV20-1 with TRBJ2-4; no clear D. V shed 0 bases and J shed 0 bases, with 15 bases lying between them. CDR1 and CDR2 from the germline V gene are DFQATT and SNEGSKA (reference sequence). CDR3 length: 17 residues. CDR3 DNA: TGCAGTGCTAGAGATCCGGGCGGACGACTAGCCAAAAACATTCAGTACTTC. This codes for CSARDPGGRLAKNIQYF.

This clonotype turned up a few times. J is TRBJ2-7 and V is TRBV27, with D perhaps TRBD1 (5 bases). Between the trimmed V and J ends, which lost 1 base and 11 bases, there was a span of 15 bases. Germline values: CDR1 MNHEY, CDR2 SMNVEV (reference sequence). The CDR3 has 13 residues. CDR3 residues: CASSLFGQPVEYF. The CDR3 DNA reads as TGTGCCAGCAGTTTATTCGGACAACCCGTGGAGTACTTC.

The chain carries TRBV28 and TRBJ2-5; 7 positions agree with TRBD1. Germline trimming cut 6 bases from V and 2 bases from J; bases unmatched to any gene: 9. Germline values: CDR1 MDHEN, CDR2 SYDVKM. The CDR3 totals 15 residues. The CDR3 spells CASSQSRDSQETQYF. The CDR3 DNA reads TGTGCCAGCAGCCAAAGCCGGGACAGTCAAGAGACCCAGTACTTC.

This chain uses TRBV5-1 with TRBJ2-1; 10 nucleotides align to TRBD1. The end of the DNA is better explained by TRBJ2-7, so the J call may be wrong. This CDR3 spans 15 amino acids. Germline-derived CDR1 and CDR2 are SGHRS and YFSETQ. CDR3 sequence (DNA): TGCGCCAGCCGCAGGGACAGGGGAGGTGTAAATGAGCAGTACTTC. Its translation is CASRRDRGGVNEQYF.

The chain couples TRBV12-3 or TRBV12-4 to TRBJ2-1; 10 bases match TRBD2. The trim removed 6 bases at V and 2 bases at J, leaving 4 bases unmatched. CDR3 size: 15 residues. This CDR3 is CASRSSGSTYNEQFF. The CDR3 DNA reads TGTGCCAGCAGGTCTAGCGGGAGTACCTACAATGAGCAGTTCTTC.

This CDR3 is CASSDRAGNEQYF. The CDR3 DNA follows: TGTGCCAGCAGTGACCGAGCGGGGAACGAGCAGTACTTC. The V gene is TRBV6-5, the J gene TRBJ2-7; TRBD2 aligns across 7 bases. The CDR3 length is 13 residues. V dropped 5 bases and J dropped 5; count of bases not matched to a gene: 6. Germline loops: CDR1 MNHEY, CDR2 SVGAGI.

The chain couples TRBV20-1 to TRBJ2-1; 8 nucleotides match TRBD1. V shed 4 bases and J 3 bases; nucleotides not matched to a gene: 5. Germline CDR1 is DFQATT and CDR2 is SNEGSKA (reference sequence). The CDR3 has 14 residues. This CDR3 reads CSATGQENYNEQFF. CDR3 in DNA: TGCAGTGCTACGGGACAGGAAAACTACAATGAGCAGTTCTTC.

This clonotype occurred many times. The V call is TRBV15, the J call TRBJ2-3; D not certain. Deletions cut 0 bases from V and 1 base from J, with 5 bases between. The CDR3 extends over 14 amino acids. The germline V gene has CDR1 LNHNV and CDR2 YYDKDF (reference sequence). Here the CDR3 DNA reads TGTGCCACCAGCAGAGATTTCGGCACAGATACGCAGTATTTT. Translated, it gives CATSRDFGTDTQYF.

This clonotype was picked up a small number of times. The rearrangement links TRBV13 to TRBJ2-1, with TRBD2 matching 9 bases. The CDR3 has 16 amino acids. V shed 3 bases, J shed 6 bases, and the junction held 9 bases outside the gene matches. CDR1 and CDR2 from the germline V gene are PRHDT and FYEKMQ (reference sequence). This CDR3 is CASSFPGGRASNEQFF. The CDR3 coding sequence is TGTGCCAGCAGCTTCCCTGGCGGGAGGGCCAGCAATGAGCAGTTCTTC.

This CDR3 is CSAREASRETQYF. In nucleotides, the CDR3 is TGCAGTGCTAGAGAAGCTAGCCGGGAGACCCAGTACTTC. The chain links TRBV20-1 to TRBJ2-5; TRBD2 is a possible D gene (5 bases). Trimming removed 0 bases from V and 5 bases from J, with 10 bases in between. Germline V gene sequence: CDR1 DFQATT, CDR2 SNEGSKA (reference sequence). The CDR3 sequence is 13 residues long.

The chain has TRBV2 and TRBJ2-5; 8 bases are a match to TRBD2. J lost 5 bases, V lost 0 bases, and 5 bases had no gene match. Germline CDR1 is SNHLY and CDR2 is FYNNEI. The CDR3 runs 15 residues. CDR3 bases: TGTGCCAGCAGTGAAGCAACTAGCGGCCGGGAGACCCAGTACTTC. It codes for CASSEATSGRETQYF.